This T cell receptor (beta chain) was sequenced for a study of T cell changes during pregnancy in multiple sclerosis. Here immunoSEQ multiplex PCR was the method, and the copy in TCRdb shows in-frame clones only, minus some. The table lists about 80,000 clones, approximately 90% of them singletons. CDR3 length: 13 residues. Germline loops: CDR1 MNHNY, CDR2 SVGAGI (reference sequence). The ends were cut back, 7 bases at V and 4 bases at J, with 13 bases in the middle. Sequenced material: peripheral blood, taken before pregnancy. V gene TRBV6-6 combines with J gene TRBJ2-5; D is possibly TRBD1 (6 bases). This sequence originates from a female donor with multiple sclerosis, enrolled in a pregnancy study. The CDR3 loop reads CASIQGTSETQYF. In nucleotides, the CDR3 is TGTGCCAGCATCCAGGGGACGTCAGAGACCCAGTACTTC.